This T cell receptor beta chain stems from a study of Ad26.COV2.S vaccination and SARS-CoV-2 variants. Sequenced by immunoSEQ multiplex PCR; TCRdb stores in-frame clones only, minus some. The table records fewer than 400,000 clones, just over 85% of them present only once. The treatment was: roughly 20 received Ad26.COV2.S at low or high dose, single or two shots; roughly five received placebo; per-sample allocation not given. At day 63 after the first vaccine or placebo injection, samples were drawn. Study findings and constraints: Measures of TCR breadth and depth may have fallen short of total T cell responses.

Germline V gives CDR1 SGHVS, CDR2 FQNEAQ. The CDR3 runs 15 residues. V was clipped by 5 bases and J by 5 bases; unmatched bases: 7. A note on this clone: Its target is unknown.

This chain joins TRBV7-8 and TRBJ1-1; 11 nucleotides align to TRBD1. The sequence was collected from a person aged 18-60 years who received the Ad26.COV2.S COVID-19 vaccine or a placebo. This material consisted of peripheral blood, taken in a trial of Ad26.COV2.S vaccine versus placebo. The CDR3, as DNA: TGTGCCAGCAGCGCCCGGGACAGGGGGTATACTGAAGCTTTCTTT. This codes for CASSARDRGYTEAFF.